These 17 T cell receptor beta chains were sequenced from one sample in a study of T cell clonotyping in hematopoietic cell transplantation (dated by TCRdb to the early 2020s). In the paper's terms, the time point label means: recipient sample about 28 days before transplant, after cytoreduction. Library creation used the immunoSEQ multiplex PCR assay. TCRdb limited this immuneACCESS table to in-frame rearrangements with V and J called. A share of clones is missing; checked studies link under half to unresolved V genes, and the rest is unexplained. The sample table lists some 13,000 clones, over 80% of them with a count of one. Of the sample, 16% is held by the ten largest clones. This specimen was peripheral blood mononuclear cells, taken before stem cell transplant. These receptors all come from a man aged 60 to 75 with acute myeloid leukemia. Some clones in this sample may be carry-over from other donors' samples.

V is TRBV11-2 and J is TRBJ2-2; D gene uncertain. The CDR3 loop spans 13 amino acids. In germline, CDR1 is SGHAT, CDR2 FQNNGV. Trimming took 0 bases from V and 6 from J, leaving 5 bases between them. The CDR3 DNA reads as TGTGCCAGCAGCTTAGATAATCCCGGGGAGCTGTTTTTT. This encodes CASSLDNPGELFF. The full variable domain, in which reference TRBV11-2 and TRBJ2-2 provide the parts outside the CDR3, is EAGVAQSPRYKIIEKRQSVAFWCNPISGHATLYWYQQILGQGPKLLIQFQNNGVVDDSQLPKDRFSAERLKGVDSTLKIQPAKLEDSAVYLCASSLDNPGELFFGEGSRLTVL.

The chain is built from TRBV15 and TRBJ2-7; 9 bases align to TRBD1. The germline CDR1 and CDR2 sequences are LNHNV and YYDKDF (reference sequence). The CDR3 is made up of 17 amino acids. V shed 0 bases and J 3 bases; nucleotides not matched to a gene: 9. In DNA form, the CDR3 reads TGTGCCACCAGCAGAGACACAGGGGGCTCCCACTTCTACGAGCAGTACTTC. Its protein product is CATSRDTGGSHFYEQYF.

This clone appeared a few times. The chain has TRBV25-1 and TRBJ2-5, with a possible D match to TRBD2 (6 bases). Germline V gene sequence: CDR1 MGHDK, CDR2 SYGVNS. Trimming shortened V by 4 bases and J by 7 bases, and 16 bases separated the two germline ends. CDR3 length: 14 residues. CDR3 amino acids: CASSARDRGGTQYF. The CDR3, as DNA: TGTGCCAGCAGTGCCCGGGACCGGGGAGGGACCCAGTACTTC.

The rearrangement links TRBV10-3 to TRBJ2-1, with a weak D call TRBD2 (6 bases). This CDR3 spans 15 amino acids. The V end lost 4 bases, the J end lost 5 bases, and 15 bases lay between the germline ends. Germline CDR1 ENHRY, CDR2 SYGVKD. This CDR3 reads CAISVRLDGNNEQFF. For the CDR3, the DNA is TGTGCCATCAGTGTTCGACTAGACGGGAACAATGAGCAGTTCTTC.

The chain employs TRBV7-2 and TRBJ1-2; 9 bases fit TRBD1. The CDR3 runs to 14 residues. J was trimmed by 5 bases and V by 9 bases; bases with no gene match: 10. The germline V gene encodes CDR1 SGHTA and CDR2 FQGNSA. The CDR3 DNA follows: TGTGCCAGTGGGATCGGACAGGGGACATATGGCTACACCTTC. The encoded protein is CASGIGQGTYGYTF.

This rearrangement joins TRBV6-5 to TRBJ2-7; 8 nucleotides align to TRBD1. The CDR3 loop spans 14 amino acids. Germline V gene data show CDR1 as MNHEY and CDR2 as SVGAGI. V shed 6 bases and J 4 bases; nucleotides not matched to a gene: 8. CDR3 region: CASSRQGPPYEQYF. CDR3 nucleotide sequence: TGTGCCAGCAGCCGACAGGGGCCCCCTTACGAGCAGTACTTC.

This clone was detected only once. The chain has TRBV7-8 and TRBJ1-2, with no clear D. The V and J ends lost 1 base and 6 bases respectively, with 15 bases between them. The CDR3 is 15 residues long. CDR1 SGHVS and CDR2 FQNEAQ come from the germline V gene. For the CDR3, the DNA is TGTGCCAGCAGCTTAGAGAGGGTACCTGGTCATGGCTACACCTTC. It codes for CASSLERVPGHGYTF.

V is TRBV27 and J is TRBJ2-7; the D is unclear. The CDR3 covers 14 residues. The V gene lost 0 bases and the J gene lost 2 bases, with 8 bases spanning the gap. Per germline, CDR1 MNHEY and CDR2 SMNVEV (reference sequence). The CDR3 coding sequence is TGTGCCAGCAGTTTATCGACCCCGCCCTACGAGCAGTACTTC. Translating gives CASSLSTPPYEQYF.

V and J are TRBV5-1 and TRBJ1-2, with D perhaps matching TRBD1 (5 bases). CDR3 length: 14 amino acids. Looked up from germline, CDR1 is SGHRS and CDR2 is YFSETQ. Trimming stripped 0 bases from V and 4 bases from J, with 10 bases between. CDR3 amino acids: CASSLGDGPYGYTF. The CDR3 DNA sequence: TGCGCCAGCAGCTTGGGGGACGGACCCTATGGCTACACCTTC.

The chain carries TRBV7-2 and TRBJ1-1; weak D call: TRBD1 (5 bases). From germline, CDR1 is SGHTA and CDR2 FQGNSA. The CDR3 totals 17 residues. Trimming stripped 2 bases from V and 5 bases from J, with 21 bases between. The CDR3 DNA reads TGTGCCAGCAGCTTATCGGCCAGGGTCATGGCATCGACTGAAGCTTTCTTT. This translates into CASSLSARVMASTEAFF.

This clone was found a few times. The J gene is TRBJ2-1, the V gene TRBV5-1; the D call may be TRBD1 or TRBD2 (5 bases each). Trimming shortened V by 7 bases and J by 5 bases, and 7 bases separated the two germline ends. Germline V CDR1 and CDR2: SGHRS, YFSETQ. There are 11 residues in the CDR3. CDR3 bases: TGCGCCAGCGGGGGTGACAATGAGCAGTTCTTC. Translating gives CASGGDNEQFF.

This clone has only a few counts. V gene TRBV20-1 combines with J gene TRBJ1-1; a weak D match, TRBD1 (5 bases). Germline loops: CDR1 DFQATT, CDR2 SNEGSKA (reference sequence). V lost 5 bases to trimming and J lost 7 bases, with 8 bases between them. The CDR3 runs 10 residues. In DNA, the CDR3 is TGCAGTGCTGGGGGTGGTGAAGCTTTCTTT. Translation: CSAGGGEAFF.

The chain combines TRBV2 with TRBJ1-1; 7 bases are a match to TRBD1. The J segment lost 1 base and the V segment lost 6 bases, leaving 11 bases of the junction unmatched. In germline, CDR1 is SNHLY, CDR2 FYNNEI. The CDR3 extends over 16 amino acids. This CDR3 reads CASRLDTGAWNTEAFF. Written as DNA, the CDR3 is TGTGCCAGCAGACTGGACACAGGGGCCTGGAACACTGAAGCTTTCTTT.

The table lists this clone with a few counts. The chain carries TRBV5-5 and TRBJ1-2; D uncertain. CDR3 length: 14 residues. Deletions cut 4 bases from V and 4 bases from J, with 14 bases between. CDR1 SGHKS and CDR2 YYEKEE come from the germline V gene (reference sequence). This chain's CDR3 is CASSDITLTYGYTF. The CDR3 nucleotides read TGTGCCAGCAGCGACATAACTCTCACCTATGGCTACACCTTC. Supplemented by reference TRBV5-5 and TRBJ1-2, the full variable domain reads DAGVTQSPTHLIKTRGQQVTLRCSPISGHKSVSWYQQVLGQGPQFIFQYYEKEERGRGNFPDRFSARQFPNYSSELNVNALLLGDSALYLCASSDITLTYGYTFGSGTRLTVV.

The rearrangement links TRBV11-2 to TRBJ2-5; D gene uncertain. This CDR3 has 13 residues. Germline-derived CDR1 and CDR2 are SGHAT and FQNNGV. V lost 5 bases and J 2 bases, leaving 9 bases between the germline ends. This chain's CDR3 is CASSRSGQETQYF. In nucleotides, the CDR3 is TGTGCCAGCAGCCGTTCTGGACAAGAGACCCAGTACTTC.

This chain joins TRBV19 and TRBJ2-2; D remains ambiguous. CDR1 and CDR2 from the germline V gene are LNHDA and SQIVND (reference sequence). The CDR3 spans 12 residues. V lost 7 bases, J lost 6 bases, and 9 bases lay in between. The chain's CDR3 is CASKELPGELFF. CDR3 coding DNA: TGTGCCAGTAAAGAGTTGCCCGGGGAGCTGTTTTTT.

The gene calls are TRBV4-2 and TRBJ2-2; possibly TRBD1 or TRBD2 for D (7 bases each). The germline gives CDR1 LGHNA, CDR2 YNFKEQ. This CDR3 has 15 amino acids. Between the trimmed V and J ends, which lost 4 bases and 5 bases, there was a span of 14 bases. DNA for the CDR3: TGTGCCAGCAGCCCAGGGGGGGGGAGGACCGGGGAGCTGTTTTTT. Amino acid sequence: CASSPGGGRTGELFF.